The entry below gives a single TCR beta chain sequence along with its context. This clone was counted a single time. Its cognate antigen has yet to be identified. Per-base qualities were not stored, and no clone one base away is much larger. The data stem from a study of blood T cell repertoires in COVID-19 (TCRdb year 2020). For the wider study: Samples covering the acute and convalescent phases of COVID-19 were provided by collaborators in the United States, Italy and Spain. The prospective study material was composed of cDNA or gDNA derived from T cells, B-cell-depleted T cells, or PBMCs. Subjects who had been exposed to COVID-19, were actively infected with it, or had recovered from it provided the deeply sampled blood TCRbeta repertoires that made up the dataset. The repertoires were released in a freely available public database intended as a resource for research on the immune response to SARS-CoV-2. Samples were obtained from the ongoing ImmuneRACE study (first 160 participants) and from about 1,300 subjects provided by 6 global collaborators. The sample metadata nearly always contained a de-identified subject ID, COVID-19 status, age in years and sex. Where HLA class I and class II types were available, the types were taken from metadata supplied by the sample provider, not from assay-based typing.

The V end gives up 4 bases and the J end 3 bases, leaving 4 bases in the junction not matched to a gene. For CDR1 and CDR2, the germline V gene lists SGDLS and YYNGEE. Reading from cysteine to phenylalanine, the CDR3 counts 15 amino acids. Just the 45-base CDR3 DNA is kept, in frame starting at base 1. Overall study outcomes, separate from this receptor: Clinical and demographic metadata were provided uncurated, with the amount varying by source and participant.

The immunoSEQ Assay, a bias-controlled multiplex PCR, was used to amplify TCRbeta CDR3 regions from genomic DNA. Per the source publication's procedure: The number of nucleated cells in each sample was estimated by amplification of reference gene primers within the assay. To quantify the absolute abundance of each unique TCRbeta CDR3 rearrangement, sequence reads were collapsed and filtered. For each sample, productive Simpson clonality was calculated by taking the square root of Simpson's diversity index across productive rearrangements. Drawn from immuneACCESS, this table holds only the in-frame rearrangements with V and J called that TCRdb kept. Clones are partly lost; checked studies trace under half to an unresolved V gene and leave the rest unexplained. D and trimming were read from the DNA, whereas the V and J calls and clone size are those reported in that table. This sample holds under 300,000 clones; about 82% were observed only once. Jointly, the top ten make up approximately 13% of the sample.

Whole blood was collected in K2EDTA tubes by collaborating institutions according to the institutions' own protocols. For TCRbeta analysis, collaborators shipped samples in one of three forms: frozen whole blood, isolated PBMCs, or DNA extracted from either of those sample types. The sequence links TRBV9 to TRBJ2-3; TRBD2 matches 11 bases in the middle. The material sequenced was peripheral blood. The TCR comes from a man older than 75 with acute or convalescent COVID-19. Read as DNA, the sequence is TGTGCCAGCAGCTATAGCGGGAGGGCAACAGATACGCAGTATTTT. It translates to CASSYSGRATDTQYF.